This is a list of T cell receptor beta chains from one sample in a study of vaccination and CD4 T cells after COVID-19. MiXCR was run by TCRdb on the PCR reads, yielding one entry per CDR3 protein. This sample has 15,000 to 25,000 distinct CDR3 sequences, with around 41% found just once. For these receptors, no antigen is known. Sequencing was performed on cultured CD4+ T cells from blood. Receptors were obtained from a human donor with COVID-19. CDR3s include the opening cysteine and the closing phenylalanine or tryptophan. A D gene is named only where the DNA matches it firmly. Size is omitted from some rows. Given values are once, few, many or a class for expanded clones.

v_call: TRBV20-1
clone_size: -
j_call: TRBJ2-3
cdr3_length: 14
d_call: -
cdr3_nt: TGCAGTGCCCCACGACCGGGTATCACAGATACGCAGTATTTT
cdr3_aa: CSAPRPGITDTQYF

v_call: TRBV11-3
clone_size: -
j_call: TRBJ2-3
cdr3_length: 13
d_call: -
cdr3_nt: TGTGCCAGCAGCTTCGGACAGTCAGATACGCAGTATTTT
cdr3_aa: CASSFGQSDTQYF

v_call: TRBV7-9
clone_size: -
j_call: TRBJ1-5
cdr3_length: 13
d_call: -
cdr3_nt: TGTGCCAGCAGCTTGCAGGGAAATCAGCCCCAGCATTTT
cdr3_aa: CASSLQGNQPQHF

v_call: TRBV7-9
clone_size: -
j_call: TRBJ1-4
cdr3_length: 15
d_call: TRBD1
cdr3_nt: TGTGCCAGCAGTCCTAACAGGGGGCTAGGGGAAAAACTGTTTTTT
cdr3_aa: CASSPNRGLGEKLFF

v_call: TRBV7-8
clone_size: -
j_call: TRBJ2-5
cdr3_length: 15
d_call: TRBD2
cdr3_nt: TGTGCCAGCAGCTTAGTCGGGGGGGGGCAAGAGACCCAGTACTTC
cdr3_aa: CASSLVGGGQETQYF

v_call: TRBV6-2/TRBV6-3
clone_size: -
j_call: TRBJ2-1
cdr3_length: 16
d_call: TRBD2
cdr3_nt: TGTGCCAGCAGTTACTCGATCTTCGGGGGGGTCGGTGAGCAGTTCTTC
cdr3_aa: CASSYSIFGGVGEQFF

v_call: TRBV11-3
clone_size: large
j_call: TRBJ1-2
cdr3_length: 15
d_call: TRBD1
cdr3_nt: TGTGCCAGCAGCCCCAACAGGGGAGCTAACTATGGCTACACCTTC
cdr3_aa: CASSPNRGANYGYTF

v_call: TRBV6-2/TRBV6-3
clone_size: -
j_call: TRBJ1-5
cdr3_length: 14
d_call: -
cdr3_nt: TGTGCCAGCAGCCAGGAGAGGGGTAATCAGCCCCAGCATTTT
cdr3_aa: CASSQERGNQPQHF

v_call: TRBV19
clone_size: few
j_call: TRBJ1-5
cdr3_length: 20
d_call: -
cdr3_nt: TGTGCCAGTAGCCTCCCTGCGGCCGGGGGCAAGGGTTCTAGCAATCAGCCCCAGCATTTT
cdr3_aa: CASSLPAAGGKGSSNQPQHF

v_call: TRBV6-1
clone_size: -
j_call: TRBJ2-2
cdr3_length: 14
d_call: -
cdr3_nt: TGTGCCAGCAGTGTAGACATGGTGGGCGGGGAGCTGTTTTTT
cdr3_aa: CASSVDMVGGELFF

v_call: TRBV11-1
clone_size: once
j_call: TRBJ2-5
cdr3_length: 12
d_call: -
cdr3_nt: TGTGCCAGCAGCGAAATCCAAGAGACCCAGTACTTC
cdr3_aa: CASSEIQETQYF

v_call: TRBV7-9
clone_size: -
j_call: TRBJ2-1
cdr3_length: 16
d_call: TRBD2
cdr3_nt: TGTGCCAGCAGCTTAGCTGGGGGGAGGGTTGCGGATGAGCAGTTCTTC
cdr3_aa: CASSLAGGRVADEQFF

v_call: TRBV6-2/TRBV6-3
clone_size: -
j_call: TRBJ1-5
cdr3_length: 15
d_call: -
cdr3_nt: TGTGCCAGCGGTCAGACCGGGACGCTAAATCAGCCCCAGCATTTT
cdr3_aa: CASGQTGTLNQPQHF

v_call: TRBV30
clone_size: -
j_call: TRBJ2-1
cdr3_length: 16
d_call: TRBD2
cdr3_nt: TGTGCCTGGAGTGTATTGGCTAGCGGAATCGACAATGAGCAGTTCTTC
cdr3_aa: CAWSVLASGIDNEQFF

v_call: TRBV27
clone_size: few
j_call: TRBJ2-7
cdr3_length: 15
d_call: TRBD2
cdr3_nt: TGTGCCAGCAGCTCTGCGGGACTAGGAGATTACGAGCAGTACTTC
cdr3_aa: CASSSAGLGDYEQYF

v_call: TRBV18
clone_size: -
j_call: TRBJ1-5
cdr3_length: 14
d_call: TRBD1
cdr3_nt: TGTGCCAGCTCCCCGGGACAGGTCAATCAGCCCCAGCATTTT
cdr3_aa: CASSPGQVNQPQHF

v_call: TRBV7-2
clone_size: -
j_call: TRBJ1-2
cdr3_length: 15
d_call: -
cdr3_nt: TGTGCCAGCAGCTTACGGGGCAACGCGAACTATGGCTACACCTTC
cdr3_aa: CASSLRGNANYGYTF

v_call: TRBV7-8
clone_size: -
j_call: TRBJ2-4
cdr3_length: 14
d_call: -
cdr3_nt: TGTGCCAGCACCCCGACTAGTAGGAAAAACATTCAGTACTTC
cdr3_aa: CASTPTSRKNIQYF

v_call: TRBV6-2/TRBV6-3
clone_size: few
j_call: TRBJ2-2
cdr3_length: 15
d_call: TRBD2
cdr3_nt: TGTGCCAGCGACGGGGGAGGGGTGTACACCGGGGAGCTGTTTTTT
cdr3_aa: CASDGGGVYTGELFF

v_call: TRBV6-5
clone_size: few
j_call: TRBJ2-2
cdr3_length: 18
d_call: TRBD2
cdr3_nt: TGTGCCAGCAGTTACTCTATGGGACTAGCGGGTAGGGAGGGGGAGCTGTTTTTT
cdr3_aa: CASSYSMGLAGREGELFF

v_call: TRBV5-4
clone_size: -
j_call: TRBJ2-2
cdr3_length: 16
d_call: TRBD2
cdr3_nt: TGTGCCAGCAGCCCCGGGACTAGCTATTACACCGGGGAGCTGTTTTTT
cdr3_aa: CASSPGTSYYTGELFF

v_call: TRBV7-2
clone_size: -
j_call: TRBJ2-2
cdr3_length: 18
d_call: -
cdr3_nt: TGTGCCAGCAGCTTAGATGGCGTATCGGGGCCAAACACCGGGGAGCTGTTTTTT
cdr3_aa: CASSLDGVSGPNTGELFF

v_call: TRBV10-1
clone_size: -
j_call: TRBJ1-1
cdr3_length: 12
d_call: -
cdr3_nt: TGCGCCAGCATCAGGGTACGGACTGAAGCTTTCTTT
cdr3_aa: CASIRVRTEAFF

v_call: TRBV25-1
clone_size: few
j_call: TRBJ1-3
cdr3_length: 12
d_call: -
cdr3_nt: TGTGCCAGCAGCCCGGGTGGGCACACCATATATTTT
cdr3_aa: CASSPGGHTIYF

v_call: TRBV10-2
clone_size: -
j_call: TRBJ1-1
cdr3_length: 11
d_call: -
cdr3_nt: TGCGCCACAACCGGGCTCGATGAAGCTTTCTTT
cdr3_aa: CATTGLDEAFF

v_call: TRBV6-5
clone_size: -
j_call: TRBJ1-2
cdr3_length: 14
d_call: -
cdr3_nt: TGTGCCAGCAGTTACGGGGACGCGAACTATGGCTACACCTTC
cdr3_aa: CASSYGDANYGYTF

v_call: TRBV5-8
clone_size: -
j_call: TRBJ1-4
cdr3_length: 15
d_call: -
cdr3_nt: TGTGCCAGCAATTCGCCGGGGGCGGCTAATGAAAAACTGTTTTTT
cdr3_aa: CASNSPGAANEKLFF

v_call: TRBV5-1
clone_size: -
j_call: TRBJ2-1
cdr3_length: 14
d_call: TRBD2
cdr3_nt: TGCGCCAGCAGCGAGGGACTAGCGAGGGATGAGCAGTTCTTC
cdr3_aa: CASSEGLARDEQFF

v_call: TRBV6-2/TRBV6-3
clone_size: few
j_call: TRBJ2-7
cdr3_length: 11
d_call: TRBD1
cdr3_nt: TGTGCCACCAGGACAGGGTTCGCGCAGTACTTC
cdr3_aa: CATRTGFAQYF

v_call: TRBV20-1
clone_size: -
j_call: TRBJ1-4
cdr3_length: 15
d_call: -
cdr3_nt: TGCAGTGCTCCCTGGAGGACACGGGCGATTGAAAAACTGTTTTTT
cdr3_aa: CSAPWRTRAIEKLFF

v_call: TRBV12-3/TRBV12-4
clone_size: few
j_call: TRBJ1-6
cdr3_length: 15
d_call: -
cdr3_nt: TGTGCCAGCAGTTTAAGTGGGGGCCTTAATTCACCCCTCCACTTT
cdr3_aa: CASSLSGGLNSPLHF

v_call: TRBV6-1
clone_size: -
j_call: TRBJ1-2
cdr3_length: 15
d_call: TRBD1
cdr3_nt: TGTGCCAGCAGGGAGGAGGGACAGGGAATTCGTGGCTACACCTTC
cdr3_aa: CASREEGQGIRGYTF

v_call: TRBV28
clone_size: -
j_call: TRBJ2-7
cdr3_length: 14
d_call: TRBD1
cdr3_nt: TGTGCCAGCAGTACCAACCTGGGACAGCACGAGCAGTACTTC
cdr3_aa: CASSTNLGQHEQYF

v_call: TRBV27
clone_size: medium-sized
j_call: TRBJ1-2
cdr3_length: 16
d_call: TRBD1
cdr3_nt: TGTGCCAGCAGTTCCCATCGACAGGGAATGGGTCTTGGCTACACCTTC
cdr3_aa: CASSSHRQGMGLGYTF

v_call: TRBV27
clone_size: -
j_call: TRBJ2-1
cdr3_length: 18
d_call: -
cdr3_nt: TGTGCCAGCAGTCGTTTTTCTGGCGGGGGCCTCTCCTACAATGAGCAGTTCTTC
cdr3_aa: CASSRFSGGGLSYNEQFF

v_call: TRBV6-1
clone_size: -
j_call: TRBJ1-4
cdr3_length: 16
d_call: -
cdr3_nt: TGTGCCAGCAGTGATACCTCCCGTCCCACTAATGAAAAACTGTTTTTT
cdr3_aa: CASSDTSRPTNEKLFF

v_call: TRBV7-2
clone_size: -
j_call: TRBJ1-1
cdr3_length: 14
d_call: -
cdr3_nt: TGTGCCAGCAGCCAAGGCGGGGGGAACACTGAAGCTTTCTTT
cdr3_aa: CASSQGGGNTEAFF

v_call: TRBV11-3
clone_size: once
j_call: TRBJ2-1
cdr3_length: 18
d_call: TRBD2
cdr3_nt: TGTGCCAGCAGCTTAGGGGTCTTAGCGGGGGTGAACTACAATGAGCAGTTCTTC
cdr3_aa: CASSLGVLAGVNYNEQFF

v_call: TRBV7-2
clone_size: -
j_call: TRBJ1-5
cdr3_length: 14
d_call: TRBD1
cdr3_nt: TGTGCCAGCAGCGTGACACAGGGGTATCAGCCCCAGCATTTT
cdr3_aa: CASSVTQGYQPQHF